Listed here are 11 T cell receptor beta chains from one sample, sequenced in a study of blood T cell repertoires in COVID-19. The method was immunoSEQ multiplex PCR; TCRdb's version includes in-frame clones alone and lacks a portion of them. The data contain around 160,000 clones, about nine tenths of them seen just once; the ten biggest clones take up over 2%. Sequencing was done on a sample of peripheral blood. These receptors were obtained from a human donor in a cohort sampled during active COVID-19.

This chain connects TRBV7-2 to TRBJ1-5; tentative D call: TRBD1 (5 bases). V shed 4 bases and J shed 4 bases, with 17 bases lying between them. CDR3 length: 16 amino acids. Looked up from germline, CDR1 is SGHTA and CDR2 is FQGNSA. The CDR3 protein is CASSSGGSRRNQPQHF. The CDR3 coding sequence is TGTGCCAGCAGCTCCGGGGGGTCGAGACGAAATCAGCCCCAGCATTTT.

The CDR3 DNA reads TGTGCCAGCACCCAGAACCAGGGTCGCTATGGCTACACCTTC. Translated: CASTQNQGRYGYTF. The chain joins TRBV9 to TRBJ1-2, with D maybe TRBD1 (5 bases). The V end lost 6 bases, the J end lost 4 bases, and 16 bases lay between the germline ends. Germline-derived CDR1 and CDR2 are SGDLS and YYNGEE. The CDR3 runs to 14 residues.

This CDR3 reads CASSTIQGADQPQHF. The CDR3, as DNA: TGTGCCAGTAGTACCATACAGGGGGCCGATCAGCCCCAGCATTTT. This chain joins TRBV19 and TRBJ1-5; 9 bases are shared with TRBD1. V dropped 4 bases and J dropped 5; count of bases not matched to a gene: 6. The CDR3 has 15 amino acids. Germline loops: CDR1 LNHDA, CDR2 SQIVND (reference sequence).

The J gene is TRBJ2-1, the V gene TRBV28, with 11 nucleotides matching TRBD2. Germline CDR1 is MDHEN and CDR2 is SYDVKM. The CDR3 totals 16 residues. V lost 3 bases and J lost 9; bases outside the gene matches: 10. The CDR3 here is CASSFATSGKRGEQFF. CDR3 nucleotides: TGTGCCAGCAGTTTTGCGACTAGCGGGAAAAGGGGTGAGCAGTTCTTC.

This chain links TRBV7-2 with TRBJ1-1; weak D call: TRBD1 (5 bases). Germline CDR1 and CDR2: SGHTA and FQGNSA. With 5 bases removed from V and 6 bases from J, the gap between germline ends came to 16 bases. The CDR3 extends over 14 amino acids. CDR3 nucleotide sequence: TGTGCCAGCAGCCCTAGACGCGGGGGGGCTGAAGCTTTCTTT. This sequence encodes CASSPRRGGAEAFF. The whole variable domain, remainder taken from reference TRBV7-2 and TRBJ1-1, is GAGVSQSPSNKVTEKGKDVELRCDPISGHTALYWYRQSLGQGLEFLIYFQGNSAPDKSGLPSDRFSAERTGGSVSTLTIQRTQQEDSAVYLCASSPRRGGAEAFFGQGTRLTVV.

The chain couples TRBV5-4 to TRBJ1-1; D gene unclear. From germline, CDR1 is SGHNT and CDR2 YYREEE (reference sequence). This CDR3 is 13 amino acids long. V lost 3 bases and J 2 bases, leaving 8 bases between the germline ends. The CDR3 DNA reads as TGTGCCAGCAGCTCGGACTTTAACACTGAAGCTTTCTTT. Translation: CASSSDFNTEAFF.

The chain has TRBV6-5 and TRBJ2-2; 7 bases map to TRBD2. Looked up from germline, CDR1 is MNHEY and CDR2 is SVGAGI. V lost 0 bases, J lost 6 bases, and 7 bases stayed unmatched. The CDR3 is 16 amino acids. CDR3 nucleotides: TGTGCCAGCAGTTACTCGTTAGGGAGGGGAGCCGGGGAGCTGTTTTTT. Translating it yields CASSYSLGRGAGELFF.

This clone has just one count. The chain is built from TRBV7-3 and TRBJ2-1; TRBD1 matches at 8 bases. The germline CDR1 and CDR2 sequences are SGHTA and FQGTGA. The V gene end was trimmed by 5 bases and the J gene end by 9 bases; junction bases not matched to a gene: 12. This CDR3 is built from 15 residues. Here the CDR3 reads CASSDGTGRRSEQFF. DNA for the CDR3: TGTGCCAGCAGCGATGGGACAGGACGAAGGAGTGAGCAGTTCTTC.

This chain uses TRBV6-6 with TRBJ1-2, with D maybe TRBD1 (6 bases). This CDR3 comprises 14 residues. Germline V gene lookup returns CDR1 MNHNY and CDR2 SVGAGI (reference sequence). Trimming stripped 2 bases from V and 6 bases from J, with 13 bases between. CDR3 in amino acids: CASSYRDKRDGYTF. The CDR3 nucleotides read TGTGCCAGCAGTTACAGGGACAAGAGGGATGGCTACACCTTC.

The V and J genes are TRBV7-9 and TRBJ2-1, with 7 nucleotides matching TRBD2. Looked up from germline, CDR1 is SEHNR and CDR2 is FQNEAQ (reference sequence). The CDR3 runs 15 residues. V lost 2 bases and J lost 5; bases outside the gene matches: 6. The CDR3 sequence is CASSLRGLDDNEQFF. CDR3 nucleotide sequence: TGTGCCAGCAGCTTACGAGGACTAGACGACAATGAGCAGTTCTTC. Looking up the rest from reference TRBV7-9 and TRBJ2-1 gives the full variable domain: DTGVSQNPRHKITKRGQNVTFRCDPISEHNRLYWYRQTLGQGPEFLTYFQNEAQLEKSRLLSDRFSAERPKGSFSTLEIQRTEQGDSAMYLCASSLRGLDDNEQFFGPGTRLTVL.

The chain links TRBV20-1 to TRBJ2-7; 7 nucleotides match TRBD2. Per germline, CDR1 DFQATT and CDR2 SNEGSKA (reference sequence). This CDR3 has 11 residues. The CDR3 DNA follows: TGCACGGGGGGTGACTCCTACGAGCAGTACTTC. This codes for CTGGDSYEQYF.